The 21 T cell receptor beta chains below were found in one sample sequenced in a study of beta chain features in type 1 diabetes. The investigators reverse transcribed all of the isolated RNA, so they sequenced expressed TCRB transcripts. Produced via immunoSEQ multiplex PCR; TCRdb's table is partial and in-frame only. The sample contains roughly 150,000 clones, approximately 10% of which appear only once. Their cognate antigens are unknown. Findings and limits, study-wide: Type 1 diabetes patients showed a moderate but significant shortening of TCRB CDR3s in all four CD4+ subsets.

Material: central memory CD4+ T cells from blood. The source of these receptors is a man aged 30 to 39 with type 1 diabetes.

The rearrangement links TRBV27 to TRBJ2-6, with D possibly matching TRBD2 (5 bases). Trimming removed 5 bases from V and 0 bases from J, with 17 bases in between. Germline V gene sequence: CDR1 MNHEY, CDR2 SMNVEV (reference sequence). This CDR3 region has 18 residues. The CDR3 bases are TGTGCCAGCAGTCAATACCCCCCGGACTTCTCTGGGGCCAACGTCCTGACTTTC. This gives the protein CASSQYPPDFSGANVLTF. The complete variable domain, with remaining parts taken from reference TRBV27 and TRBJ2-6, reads EAQVTQNPRYLITVTGKKLTVTCSQNMNHEYMSWYRQDPGLGLRQIYYSMNVEVTDKGDVPEGYKVSRKEKRNFPLILESPSPNQTSLYFCASSQYPPDFSGANVLTFGAGSRLTVL.

The CDR3 DNA reads as TGTGCCAGCAGCCCCGTGAGCGGGAGGTTCACAGATACGCAGTATTTT. Its translation is CASSPVSGRFTDTQYF. The V call is TRBV4-2, the J call TRBJ2-3; 9 nucleotides agree with TRBD2. V was pared by 4 bases and J by 2 bases, with 7 bases of the junction left unmatched. Germline V gene lookup returns CDR1 LGHNA and CDR2 YNFKEQ. This CDR3 is 16 amino acids long.

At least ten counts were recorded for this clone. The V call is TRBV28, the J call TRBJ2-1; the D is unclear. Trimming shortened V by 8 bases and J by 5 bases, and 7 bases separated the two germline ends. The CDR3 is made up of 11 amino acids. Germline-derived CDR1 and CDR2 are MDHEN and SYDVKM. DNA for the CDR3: TGTGCCAGCGCAGAAAACAATGAGCAGTTCTTC. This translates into CASAENNEQFF. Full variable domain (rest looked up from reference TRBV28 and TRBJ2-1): DVKVTQSSRYLVKRTGEKVFLECVQDMDHENMFWYRQDPGLGLRLIYFSYDVKMKEKGDIPEGYSVSREKKERFSLILESASTNQTSMYLCASAENNEQFFGPGTRLTVL.

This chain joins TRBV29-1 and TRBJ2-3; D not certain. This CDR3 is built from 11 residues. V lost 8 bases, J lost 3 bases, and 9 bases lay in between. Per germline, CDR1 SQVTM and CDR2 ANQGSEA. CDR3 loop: CSFRLTDTQYF. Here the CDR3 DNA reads TGCAGCTTTCGACTGACAGATACGCAGTATTTT.

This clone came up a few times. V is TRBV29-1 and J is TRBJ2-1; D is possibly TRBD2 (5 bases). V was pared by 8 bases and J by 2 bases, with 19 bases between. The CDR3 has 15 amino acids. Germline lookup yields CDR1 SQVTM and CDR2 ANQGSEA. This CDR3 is CSFTSTKRTYNEQFF. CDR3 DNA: TGCAGCTTTACATCGACTAAGCGGACCTACAATGAGCAGTTCTTC.

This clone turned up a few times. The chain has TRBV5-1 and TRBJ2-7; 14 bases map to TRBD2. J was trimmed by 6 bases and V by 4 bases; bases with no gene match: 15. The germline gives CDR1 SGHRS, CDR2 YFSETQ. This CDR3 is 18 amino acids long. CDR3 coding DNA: TGCGCCAGCAGCAACCTGAAACCGGGACTAGCGGGAGTAGCCGAGCAGTACTTC. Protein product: CASSNLKPGLAGVAEQYF.

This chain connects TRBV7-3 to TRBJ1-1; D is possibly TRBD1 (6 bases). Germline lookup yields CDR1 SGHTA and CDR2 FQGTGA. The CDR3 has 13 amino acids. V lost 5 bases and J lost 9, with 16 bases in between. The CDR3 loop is CASSRLGQTKAFF. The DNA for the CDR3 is TGTGCCAGCAGCCGGTTAGGACAGACGAAAGCTTTCTTT.

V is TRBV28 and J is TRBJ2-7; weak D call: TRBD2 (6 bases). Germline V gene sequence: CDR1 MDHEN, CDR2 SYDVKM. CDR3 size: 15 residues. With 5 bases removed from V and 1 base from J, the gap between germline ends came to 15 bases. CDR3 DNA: TGTGCCAGCAGTCAGACTAGTCTACGGTCCTACGAGCAGTACTTC. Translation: CASSQTSLRSYEQYF.

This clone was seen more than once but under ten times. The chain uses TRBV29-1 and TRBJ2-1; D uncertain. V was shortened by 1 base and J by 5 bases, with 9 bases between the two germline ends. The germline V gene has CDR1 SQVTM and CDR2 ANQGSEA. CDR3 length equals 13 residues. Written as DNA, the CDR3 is TGCAGCGTTGAAGGGAACACAGACAATGAGCAGTTCTTC. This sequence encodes CSVEGNTDNEQFF.

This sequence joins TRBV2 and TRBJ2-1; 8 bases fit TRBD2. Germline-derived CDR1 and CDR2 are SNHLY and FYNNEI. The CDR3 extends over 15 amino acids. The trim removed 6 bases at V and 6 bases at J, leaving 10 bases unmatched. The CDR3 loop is CASSVAGGRANEQFF. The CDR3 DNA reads TGTGCCAGCAGCGTGGCGGGAGGCCGGGCCAATGAGCAGTTCTTC.

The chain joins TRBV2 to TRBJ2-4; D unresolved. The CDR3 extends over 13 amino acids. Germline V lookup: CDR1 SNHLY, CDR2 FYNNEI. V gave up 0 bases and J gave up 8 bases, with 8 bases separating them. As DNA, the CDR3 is TGTGCCAGCAGTGAAGCCCAGATCGACATTCAGTACTTC. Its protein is CASSEAQIDIQYF.

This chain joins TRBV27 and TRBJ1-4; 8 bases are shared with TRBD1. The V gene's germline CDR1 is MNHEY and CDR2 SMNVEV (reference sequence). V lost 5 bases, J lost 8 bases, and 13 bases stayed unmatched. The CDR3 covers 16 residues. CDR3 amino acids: CASSPQKGRGREKLFF. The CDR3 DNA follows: TGTGCCAGCAGTCCCCAGAAAGGCAGGGGGCGAGAAAAACTGTTTTTT.

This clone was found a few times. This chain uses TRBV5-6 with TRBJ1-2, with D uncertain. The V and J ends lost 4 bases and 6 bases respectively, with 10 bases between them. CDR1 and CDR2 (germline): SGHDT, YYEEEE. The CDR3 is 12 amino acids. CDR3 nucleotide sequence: TGTGCCAGCAGCCTACAGTATGATGGCTACACCTTC. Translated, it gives CASSLQYDGYTF.

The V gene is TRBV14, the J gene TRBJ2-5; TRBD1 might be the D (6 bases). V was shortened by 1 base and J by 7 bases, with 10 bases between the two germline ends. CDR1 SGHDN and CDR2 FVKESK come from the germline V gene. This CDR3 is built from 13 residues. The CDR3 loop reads CASSQAGVGTQYF. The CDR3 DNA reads TGTGCCAGCAGCCAAGCAGGGGTAGGGACCCAGTACTTC.

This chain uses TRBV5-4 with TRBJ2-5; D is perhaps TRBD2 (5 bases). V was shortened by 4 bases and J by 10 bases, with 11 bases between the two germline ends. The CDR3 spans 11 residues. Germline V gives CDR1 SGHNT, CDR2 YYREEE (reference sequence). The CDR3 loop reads CASSLRENQYF. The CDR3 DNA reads TGTGCCAGCAGCCTCCGGGAAAACCAGTACTTC.

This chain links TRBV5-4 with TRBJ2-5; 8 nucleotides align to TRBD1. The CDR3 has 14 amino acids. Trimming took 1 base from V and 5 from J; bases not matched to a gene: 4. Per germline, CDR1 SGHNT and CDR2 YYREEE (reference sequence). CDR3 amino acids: CASSLQGAAETQYF. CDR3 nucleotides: TGTGCCAGCAGCTTGCAGGGGGCTGCGGAGACCCAGTACTTC.

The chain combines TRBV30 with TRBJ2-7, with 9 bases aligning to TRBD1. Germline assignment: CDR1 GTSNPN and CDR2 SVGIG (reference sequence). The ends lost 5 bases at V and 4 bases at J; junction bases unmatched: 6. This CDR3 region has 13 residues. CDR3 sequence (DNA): TGTGCCTGGTCGACAGGGGGAGCATACGAGCAGTACTTC. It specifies CAWSTGGAYEQYF.

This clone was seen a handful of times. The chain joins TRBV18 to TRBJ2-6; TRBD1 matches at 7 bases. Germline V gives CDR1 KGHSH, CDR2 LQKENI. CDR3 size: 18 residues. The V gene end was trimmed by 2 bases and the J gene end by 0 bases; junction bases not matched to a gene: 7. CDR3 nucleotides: TGTGCCAGCTCACCAGGTATCGGGACAGCCTCTGGGGCCAACGTCCTGACTTTC. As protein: CASSPGIGTASGANVLTF.

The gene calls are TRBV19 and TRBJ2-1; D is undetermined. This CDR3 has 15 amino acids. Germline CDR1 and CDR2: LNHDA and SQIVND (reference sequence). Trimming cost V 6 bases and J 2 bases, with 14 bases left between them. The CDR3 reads CASSHSTVTYNEQFF. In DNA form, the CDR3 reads TGTGCCAGTAGCCACAGTACCGTAACCTACAATGAGCAGTTCTTC.

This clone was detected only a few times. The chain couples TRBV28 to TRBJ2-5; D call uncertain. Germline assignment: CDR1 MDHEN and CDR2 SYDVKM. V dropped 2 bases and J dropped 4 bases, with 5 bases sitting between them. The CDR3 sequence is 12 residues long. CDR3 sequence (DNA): TGTGCCAGCAGTTTAACTGTAGAGACCCAGTACTTC. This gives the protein CASSLTVETQYF.

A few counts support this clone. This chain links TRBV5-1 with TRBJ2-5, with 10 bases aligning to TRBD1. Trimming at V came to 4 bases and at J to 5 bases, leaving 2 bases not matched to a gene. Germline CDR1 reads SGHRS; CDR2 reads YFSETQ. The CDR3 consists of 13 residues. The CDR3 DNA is TGCGCCAGCAGCCGGGACAGGGGCGAGACCCAGTACTTC. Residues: CASSRDRGETQYF.